Each of the 14 T cell receptor beta chains below was sequenced from the same sample in a study of cytomegalovirus exposure and HLA in healthy donors. 60 Vbeta and 13 Jbeta primers were used in PCR. Sequenced by immunoSEQ multiplex PCR; TCRdb stores in-frame clones only, minus some. The table lists about 140,000 clones, roughly 74% of them singletons. Sequencing was performed on PBMCs. These receptors were taken from a woman between 18 and 29 years old in good health and CMV-seropositive.

J is TRBJ2-4 and V is TRBV18; no definite D call. V lost 4 bases and J 1 base, leaving 11 bases between the germline ends. This CDR3 is 15 amino acids long. Per the germline V gene, CDR1 is KGHSH and CDR2 is LQKENI. CDR3 sequence (DNA): TGTGCCAGCTCACAAAGCCCCGGGGCCAAAAACATTCAGTACTTC. It codes for CASSQSPGAKNIQYF.

V is TRBV5-4 and J is TRBJ1-1; D gene uncertain. Trimming shortened V by 0 bases and J by 8 bases, and 14 bases separated the two germline ends. The CDR3 consists of 14 residues. From germline, CDR1 is SGHNT and CDR2 YYREEE (reference sequence). CDR3 in amino acids: CASSLVDFAAEAFF. The CDR3 bases are TGTGCCAGCAGCTTGGTCGACTTCGCGGCAGAAGCTTTCTTT.

The chain employs TRBV10-1 and TRBJ2-7, with TRBD1 as a possible D gene (6 bases). Germline CDR1 WNHNN, CDR2 SYGVQD (reference sequence). V gave up 6 bases and J gave up 2 bases, with 17 bases separating them. The length of the CDR3 is 15 residues. The CDR3 DNA sequence: TGCGCCAGCAGCCACTGGACAGCTACAACCTACGAGCAGTACTTC. Residues: CASSHWTATTYEQYF.

The chain is built from TRBV5-1 and TRBJ2-5, with 8 bases identical to TRBD1. There are 15 residues in the CDR3. The ends lost 6 bases at V and 1 base at J; junction bases unmatched: 8. Per germline, CDR1 SGHRS and CDR2 YFSETQ. The CDR3 spells CASTRTGQGQETQYF. The CDR3 DNA is TGCGCCAGCACCCGGACCGGACAGGGCCAAGAGACCCAGTACTTC.

The table lists this clone with a few counts. The CDR3 DNA reads as TGTGCCATCAGTGTTGGGCTAAATGAGCAGTTCTTC. It yields the protein CAISVGLNEQFF. The chain has TRBV10-3 and TRBJ2-1; D remains ambiguous. The CDR3 spans 12 residues. Per the germline V gene, CDR1 is ENHRY and CDR2 is SYGVKD. V was cut by 4 bases and J by 7 bases, with 8 bases left in between.

A few counts support this clone. The sample carries other DNA sequences with the same CDR3. The chain carries TRBV29-1 and TRBJ1-1; D is ambiguous. CDR1 is SQVTM, CDR2 ANQGSEA, per germline. CDR3 length: 12 residues. The V gene lost 0 bases and the J gene lost 5 bases, with 7 bases spanning the gap. As DNA, the CDR3 is TGCAGCGTTGAAGATGGCGGAACTGAAGCTTTCTTT. It yields the protein CSVEDGGTEAFF.

The rearrangement links TRBV29-1 to TRBJ1-1; 8 bases line up with TRBD1. Trimming at V came to 7 bases and at J to 4 bases, leaving 11 bases not matched to a gene. Germline V gives CDR1 SQVTM, CDR2 ANQGSEA. The CDR3 runs to 14 residues. The CDR3 DNA sequence: TGCAGCGCGCCGGGACAGGCGGTCGGCACTGAAGCTTTCTTT. Encoded protein: CSAPGQAVGTEAFF.

The chain uses TRBV2 and TRBJ1-2; D call uncertain. This CDR3 has 16 amino acids. The ends were cut back, 2 bases at V and 4 bases at J, with 17 bases in the middle. Germline V gives CDR1 SNHLY, CDR2 FYNNEI. The CDR3 reads CASSETRSLILYGYTF. CDR3 nucleotide sequence: TGTGCCAGCAGTGAAACCAGGTCCCTCATCCTCTATGGCTACACCTTC.

The count of this clone is one. The chain joins TRBV7-6 to TRBJ2-7, with a possible D match to TRBD1 (5 bases). CDR1 is SGHVS and CDR2 is FNYEAQ in the germline V gene. Trimming stripped 5 bases from V and 4 bases from J, with 18 bases between. The CDR3 runs to 15 residues. The CDR3 nucleotides read TGTGCCAGCAGCCCCACTCGGACATCTACTTACGAGCAGTACTTC. Its translation is CASSPTRTSTYEQYF.

This rearrangement joins TRBV7-9 to TRBJ1-1, with 8 bases that match TRBD1. Trimming cost V 1 base and J 7 bases; bases outside gene matches: 8. This CDR3 has 15 residues. The germline CDR1 and CDR2 sequences are SEHNR and FQNEAQ (reference sequence). CDR3 protein: CASSLGGTGEYEAFF. For the CDR3, the DNA is TGTGCCAGCAGCTTAGGCGGGACAGGTGAATATGAAGCTTTCTTT.

This chain uses TRBV19 with TRBJ1-2; maybe TRBD1 (6 bases). The V end was cut by 4 bases, the J end by 3 bases, with 12 bases between. This CDR3 is 14 amino acids long. The germline CDR1 and CDR2 sequences are LNHDA and SQIVND (reference sequence). The CDR3 sequence is CASSTVDRYYGYTF. The CDR3 coding sequence is TGTGCCAGTAGTACAGTGGACAGATACTATGGCTACACCTTC. The whole variable domain, remainder taken from reference TRBV19 and TRBJ1-2, is DGGITQSPKYLFRKEGQNVTLSCEQNLNHDAMYWYRQDPGQGLRLIYYSQIVNDFQKGDIAEGYSVSREKKESFPLTVTSAQKNPTAFYLCASSTVDRYYGYTFGSGTRLTVV.

The chain links TRBV20-1 to TRBJ1-1; no clear D gene. The CDR3 extends over 11 amino acids. Trimming removed 6 bases at V and 1 base at J, with 6 bases between. Per germline, CDR1 DFQATT and CDR2 SNEGSKA (reference sequence). The chain's CDR3 is CSASSNTEAFF. For the CDR3, the DNA is TGCAGTGCCTCCTCGAACACTGAAGCTTTCTTT.

The rearrangement joins TRBV5-1 to TRBJ1-1; D is ambiguous. V lost 0 bases and J 3 bases, leaving 15 bases between the germline ends. Germline values: CDR1 SGHRS, CDR2 YFSETQ. CDR3 length: 16 residues. The CDR3 nucleotides are TGCGCCAGCAGCTTGGGAAGGGCGGTGCGGGACACTGAAGCTTTCTTT. Translated: CASSLGRAVRDTEAFF.

This chain connects TRBV28 to TRBJ2-3, with D possibly TRBD2 on 5 matching bases. Germline V gene lookup returns CDR1 MDHEN and CDR2 SYDVKM. V was clipped by 3 bases and J by 10 bases, with 14 bases between them. The CDR3 is 13 amino acids. As DNA, the CDR3 is TGTGCCAGCAGTTTGCCGGGGTTATATGCGCAGTATTTT. Translation: CASSLPGLYAQYF.